This T cell receptor beta chain was recorded in a study of shared clonotypes between healthy human individuals. Comment on this clone: Its antigen is not known.

Data came from immunoSEQ multiplex PCR; TCRdb stores just in-frame clones and leaves some out. The sample lists 1.6 million or so clones, roughly 98.5% occurring once. Germline V gene data show CDR1 as MNHEY and CDR2 as SVGAGI. This CDR3 is 15 amino acids long. Trimming left V 0 bases short and J 7 bases short, with 12 bases between. Study-wide results and caveats: Genetic and exposure-history diversity was limited by the few donors. Sharing across a handful of donors was seen in roughly 5% of naive CD4 clonotypes. Relative to clonotypes present in all four donors, those not shared had lower generation probabilities.

This chain links TRBV6-5 with TRBJ1-4; D is possibly TRBD1 (5 bases). The sample was naive CD4+ T cells sorted from blood. Regarding subset: CD45RA+ positively selected. The source is a young man in good health. CDR3 protein: CASSYSWGDGEKLFF. The DNA for the CDR3 is TGTGCCAGCAGTTACTCCTGGGGGGATGGTGAAAAACTGTTTTTT.